Following are 11 T cell receptor beta chains from one sample sequenced in a study of cytomegalovirus exposure and HLA in healthy donors. The study ran its PCR with 60 Vbeta and 13 Jbeta primers. The protocol was immunoSEQ multiplex PCR, while the TCRdb copy is restricted to in-frame clones and leaves out a portion. The sample totals roughly 110,000 clones. The sample comprised PBMCs. These receptors were taken from a man younger than 40 in good health and CMV-seronegative.

The chain carries TRBV2 and TRBJ1-2, with 10 bases aligning to TRBD1. The CDR3 totals 13 residues. Germline CDR1 and CDR2: SNHLY and FYNNEI. V dropped 4 bases and J dropped 8; count of bases not matched to a gene: 4. The CDR3 region is CASSVGQGTGYTF. The CDR3 DNA follows: TGTGCCAGCAGTGTGGGACAGGGGACAGGCTACACCTTC. Full variable domain (remainder filled in from reference TRBV2 and TRBJ1-2): EPEVTQTPSHQVTQMGQEVILRCVPISNHLYFYWYRQILGQKVEFLVSFYNNEISEKSEIFDDQFSVERPDGSNFTLKIRSTKLEDSAMYFCASSVGQGTGYTFGSGTRLTVV.

The CDR3 nucleotides read TGTGCCAGCAGCTTAGACTCTGACAGGGAAGCTTTCTTT. Encoded protein: CASSLDSDREAFF. V usage is TRBV11-2 and J usage is TRBJ1-1, with D maybe TRBD1 (6 bases). Per the germline V gene, CDR1 is SGHAT and CDR2 is FQNNGV. The ends were cut back, 0 bases at V and 8 bases at J, with 10 bases in the middle. The CDR3 has 13 amino acids.

The chain is built from TRBV30 and TRBJ1-5, with 7 bases that match TRBD1. The CDR3 spans 16 residues. With 2 bases clipped from V and 4 bases from J, the junction kept 11 bases outside the gene matches. The germline CDR1 and CDR2 sequences are GTSNPN and SVGIG (reference sequence). CDR3 amino acids: CAWSPKEGAGNQPQHF. The CDR3 region has the DNA TGTGCCTGGAGTCCCAAGGAGGGGGCCGGAAATCAGCCCCAGCATTTT.

The gene calls are TRBV5-1 and TRBJ1-4, with 9 bases that match TRBD1. The CDR3 is 16 amino acids. Unmatched junction bases numbered 8, after V lost 4 bases and J lost 4 bases. The germline V gene has CDR1 SGHRS and CDR2 YFSETQ. The CDR3 protein is CASSPAPGQGNEKLFF. CDR3 DNA: TGCGCCAGCAGCCCGGCTCCGGGACAGGGTAATGAAAAACTGTTTTTT.

This sequence joins TRBV5-1 and TRBJ2-2; 7 bases align to TRBD1. The CDR3 spans 15 residues. Germline V gene sequence: CDR1 SGHRS, CDR2 YFSETQ. Unmatched junction bases numbered 4, after V lost 0 bases and J lost 5 bases. CDR3 loop: CASSLGQGGTGELFF. The CDR3 bases are TGCGCCAGCAGCTTGGGACAGGGCGGGACCGGGGAGCTGTTTTTT.

The chain carries TRBV5-1 and TRBJ2-5; 11 bases are a match to TRBD2. There are 16 residues in the CDR3. J gave up 1 base and V 1 base, and 3 bases lay outside the gene matches. Germline-derived CDR1 and CDR2 are SGHRS and YFSETQ. This CDR3 reads CASSLTLAGGQETQYF. DNA for the CDR3: TGCGCCAGCAGCTTGACGCTAGCGGGGGGCCAAGAGACCCAGTACTTC.

This chain joins TRBV9 and TRBJ1-3; the D is unclear. Germline CDR1 SGDLS, CDR2 YYNGEE. Trimming shortened V by 3 bases and J by 0 bases, and 16 bases separated the two germline ends. This CDR3 is 17 amino acids long. CDR3 nucleotide sequence: TGTGCCAGCAGCGCTCGAGGGCAGTCGAGCTCTGGAAACACCATATATTTT. The encoded protein is CASSARGQSSSGNTIYF. Complete variable domain (other parts from reference TRBV9 and TRBJ1-3): DSGVTQTPKHLITATGQRVTLRCSPRSGDLSVYWYQQSLDQGLQFLIQYYNGEERAKGNILERFSAQQFPDLHSELNLSSLELGDSALYFCASSARGQSSSGNTIYFGEGSWLTVV.

V is TRBV4-2 and J is TRBJ2-7; 8 bases fit TRBD2. Germline V CDR1 and CDR2: LGHNA, YNFKEQ. The CDR3 is 18 residues long. Unmatched junction bases numbered 12, after V lost 0 bases and J lost 2 bases. The CDR3: CASSQEGGWSGGAYEQYF. DNA of the CDR3: TGTGCCAGCAGCCAAGAGGGGGGCTGGAGCGGGGGAGCCTACGAGCAGTACTTC.

The chain is built from TRBV11-2 and TRBJ2-5; D might be TRBD1 (6 bases). The DNA end is a closer match to TRBJ2-7, so the J assignment may be wrong. The germline gives CDR1 SGHAT, CDR2 FQNNGV. The CDR3 totals 11 residues. CDR3 sequence: CASSTGIEQYF. The CDR3 nucleotides are TGTGCCAGCAGCACAGGGATCGAGCAGTACTTC.

This rearrangement joins TRBV4-3 to TRBJ1-3; no clear D gene. The CDR3 totals 14 residues. Deletions cut 6 bases from V and 1 base from J, with 10 bases between. Germline CDR1 is LGHNA and CDR2 is YSLEER. CDR3 amino acids: CASRGSISGNTIYF. Written as DNA, the CDR3 is TGCGCCAGCAGGGGCAGCATATCTGGAAACACCATATATTTT.

Concerning this clone: The junction shows a germline mismatch at one end, possibly a read error. The chain has TRBV5-6 and TRBJ2-1; a possible D gene is TRBD2 (5 bases). The CDR3 is 12 residues long. Germline V CDR1 and CDR2: SGHDT, YYEEEE. CDR3 coding DNA: TGTGCCAGCAGCTGGGTCGGGAATGATCATCTCTTC. It yields the protein CASSWVGNDHLF.